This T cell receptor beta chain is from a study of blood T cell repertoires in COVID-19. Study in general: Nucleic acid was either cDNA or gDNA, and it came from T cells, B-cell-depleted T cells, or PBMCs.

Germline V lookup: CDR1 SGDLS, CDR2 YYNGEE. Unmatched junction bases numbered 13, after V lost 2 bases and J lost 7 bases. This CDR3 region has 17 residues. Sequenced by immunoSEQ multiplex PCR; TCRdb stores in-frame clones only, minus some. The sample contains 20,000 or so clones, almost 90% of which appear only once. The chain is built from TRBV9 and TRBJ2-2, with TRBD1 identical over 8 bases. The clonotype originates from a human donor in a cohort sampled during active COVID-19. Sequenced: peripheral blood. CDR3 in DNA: TGTGCCAGCAGCGTCGCCGGACAGGGAAGCACTCGCGGGGAGCTGTTTTTT. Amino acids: CASSVAGQGSTRGELFF.